The clone carrying this TCR beta chain has a handful of counts. The data stem from a study of blood T cell repertoires in COVID-19. Background on the study: Acute and convalescent COVID-19 samples came from the United States, Italy and Spain. The analysed material was cDNA or gDNA that came from T cells, B-cell-depleted T cells, or PBMCs.

Germline values: CDR1 MDHEN, CDR2 SYDVKM. This CDR3 comprises 15 residues. Trimming removed 5 bases from V and 4 bases from J, with 17 bases in between. Original handling: Nucleated cell counts were estimated from reference gene primer amplification. The assay was immunoSEQ multiplex PCR, and TCRdb's table has in-frame clones only and misses some. D and trimming come from the DNA, and the V and J calls and clone size come from that table. The sample consists of roughly 130,000 clones, around 83% of them appearing once. The specimen sequenced was peripheral blood. The rearrangement joins TRBV28 to TRBJ2-5, with TRBD1 as a possible D gene (6 bases). The TCR comes from a woman aged 45-65 years with acute or convalescent COVID-19. CDR3 sequence: CASSPGAIDRETQYF. The CDR3, as DNA: TGTGCCAGCAGTCCAGGGGCGATTGACCGAGAGACCCAGTACTTC.